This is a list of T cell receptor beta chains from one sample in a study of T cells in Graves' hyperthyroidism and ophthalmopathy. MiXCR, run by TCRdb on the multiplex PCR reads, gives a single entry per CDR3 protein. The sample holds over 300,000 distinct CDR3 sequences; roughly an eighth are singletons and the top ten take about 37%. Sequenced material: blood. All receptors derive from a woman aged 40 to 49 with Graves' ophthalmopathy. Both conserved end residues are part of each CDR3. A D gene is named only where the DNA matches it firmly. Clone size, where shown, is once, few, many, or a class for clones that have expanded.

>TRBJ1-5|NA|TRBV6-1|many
TGTGCCAGCAGTGACGACCGCAGCTATAGCAATCAGCCCCAGCATTTT
CASSDDRSYSNQPQHF
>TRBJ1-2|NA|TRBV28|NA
TGTGCCAGCAGTCTAACCCAGATGGCCCTTCGCAACTATGGCTACACCTTC
CASSLTQMALRNYGYTF
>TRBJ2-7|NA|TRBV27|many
TGTGCCAGCAGTTCAACATCCCGGGGGCGGGAGCAGTACTTC
CASSSTSRGREQYF
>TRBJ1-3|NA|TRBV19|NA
TGTGCCAGTAAAGACCATGGGTCTGGAAACACCATATATTTT
CASKDHGSGNTIYF
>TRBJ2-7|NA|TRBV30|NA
TGTGCCTGGGGGACATCTTACGAGCAGTACTTC
CAWGTSYEQYF
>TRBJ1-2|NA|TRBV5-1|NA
TGCGCCAGCAGCCCCGACAGGCCCTCTTTCGGCTACACCTTC
CASSPDRPSFGYTF
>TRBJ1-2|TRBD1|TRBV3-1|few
TGTGCCAGCAGCCGCTATTCGGGACAGGGCGATGGCTACACCTTC
CASSRYSGQGDGYTF
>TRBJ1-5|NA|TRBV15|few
TGTGCCACCAGCAGAGACGACTGGTATAGCAATCAGCCCCAGCATTTT
CATSRDDWYSNQPQHF
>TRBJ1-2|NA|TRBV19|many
TGTGCCAGTAGTATCCTTACTGGTGGCTACACCTTC
CASSILTGGYTF
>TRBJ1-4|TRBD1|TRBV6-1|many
TGTGCCAGCAGTTTTCGAACCAGGGGGGTTGCAAAACTGTTTTTT
CASSFRTRGVAKLFF
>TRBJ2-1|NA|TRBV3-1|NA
TGTGCCAGCAGCCAAGTTAGGGGTCTTGAGCAGTTCTTC
CASSQVRGLEQFF
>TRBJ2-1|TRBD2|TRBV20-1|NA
TGCAGTGCTAGAGATCCCTTAGCGGGAGAGTCGTTCTTC
CSARDPLAGESFF
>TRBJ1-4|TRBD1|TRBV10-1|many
TGCGCCAGCAGTGAGGACAGGGGGCTAACTAATGAAAAACTGTTTTTT
CASSEDRGLTNEKLFF
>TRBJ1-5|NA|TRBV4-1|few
TGCGCCAGCAGCCAACAATCGGACTACAATCAGCCCCAGCATTTT
CASSQQSDYNQPQHF
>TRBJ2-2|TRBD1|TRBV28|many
TGTGCCAGCAGTTTGAACAGGGGGCAAAGGGAGCTGTTTTTT
CASSLNRGQRELFF
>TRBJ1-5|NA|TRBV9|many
TGTGCCAGCAGCGTAGGGGCGTCGGGCAATCAGCCCCAGCATTTT
CASSVGASGNQPQHF